The 29 T cell receptor beta chains below all came from one sample that was sequenced in a study of blood T cell repertoires in COVID-19. Some clones are missing from TCRdb's copy, which holds only in-frame ones; the method was immunoSEQ multiplex PCR. The profile shows roughly 38,000 clones, about three quarters of them singletons. Sample: peripheral blood. Source of these receptors: a man aged 65-85 years with COVID-19, enrolled during active disease.

J is TRBJ2-3 and V is TRBV9; no reliable D call. The CDR3 has 15 residues. Trimming shortened V by 0 bases and J by 5 bases, and 13 bases separated the two germline ends. CDR1 is SGDLS, CDR2 YYNGEE, per germline. The CDR3 bases are TGTGCCAGCAGCGTAGTTGGGCAGCCTTTAGATACGCAGTATTTT. This sequence encodes CASSVVGQPLDTQYF.

The chain is built from TRBV5-1 and TRBJ1-4, with a tentative D call TRBD1 (5 bases). The germline V gene has CDR1 SGHRS and CDR2 YFSETQ. Trimming left V 5 bases short and J 0 bases short, with 14 bases between. The CDR3 spans 16 residues. The CDR3 reads CASRDGQVSTNEKLFF. DNA of the CDR3: TGCGCCAGCAGGGATGGACAAGTCTCAACTAATGAAAAACTGTTTTTT.

The rearrangement uses TRBV7-3 and TRBJ2-3, with D possibly being TRBD1 (6 bases). Germline CDR1 SGHTA, CDR2 FQGTGA. The CDR3 contains 14 residues. The ends were cut back, 5 bases at V and 3 bases at J, with 12 bases in the middle. CDR3 loop: CASSQQGSTDTQYF. The CDR3 DNA reads as TGTGCCAGCAGCCAACAGGGTTCAACAGATACGCAGTATTTT.

The count of this clone is one. This chain connects TRBV7-2 to TRBJ2-7; TRBD2 matches at 8 bases. CDR1 is SGHTA, CDR2 FQGNSA, per germline. V lost 1 base and J lost 0; bases outside the gene matches: 2. The CDR3 is 15 residues long. The CDR3 nucleotides read TGTGCCAGCAGCTTAGAAAGCGGGGGCTCCTACGAGCAGTACTTC. This sequence encodes CASSLESGGSYEQYF.

This chain joins TRBV10-3 and TRBJ1-2, with unresolved D. V lost 3 bases and J lost 3, with 8 bases in between. Germline lookup yields CDR1 ENHRY and CDR2 SYGVKD. The CDR3 has 13 amino acids. DNA for the CDR3: TGTGCCATCAGTGAAAAACGGGACTATGGCTACACCTTC. Translated, it gives CAISEKRDYGYTF.

This clone came up many times. The chain links TRBV5-4 to TRBJ2-3, with unresolved D. Germline CDR1 SGHNT, CDR2 YYREEE (reference sequence). The CDR3 runs to 15 residues. Trimming took off 1 base at V and 2 bases at J, with 11 bases between the two ends. The CDR3 DNA reads TGTGCCAGCAGCTTGTGGGCACAAGTCACAGATACGCAGTATTTT. Translation gives CASSLWAQVTDTQYF.

This clone was seen a handful of times. This chain links TRBV6-5 with TRBJ1-5; TRBD1 might be the D (6 bases). The germline V gene encodes CDR1 MNHEY and CDR2 SVGAGI. V lost 0 bases and J 6 bases, leaving 15 bases between the germline ends. There are 16 residues in the CDR3. The CDR3 spells CASSYSGQAGSQPQHF. The CDR3 DNA follows: TGTGCCAGCAGTTACTCGGGACAAGCCGGCAGTCAGCCCCAGCATTTT.

This chain links TRBV3-1 (or the pseudogene TRBV3-2) with TRBJ1-1, with a tentative D call TRBD1 (6 bases). The CDR3 loop spans 14 amino acids. The V gene lost 1 base and the J gene lost 6 bases, with 12 bases spanning the gap. In germline, CDR1 is LGHDT, CDR2 YNNKEL (reference sequence). CDR3 protein: CASSQVQGRAEAFF. The CDR3 DNA reads TGTGCCAGCAGCCAAGTACAGGGCCGGGCTGAAGCTTTCTTT.

The V gene is TRBV4-1, the J gene TRBJ2-7; the match to TRBD1 covers 8 bases. Germline V gene lookup returns CDR1 MGHRA and CDR2 YSYEKL. V lost 4 bases and J lost 4; bases outside the gene matches: 24. This CDR3 has 20 amino acids. DNA for the CDR3: TGCGCCAGCAGCCCAGAAAGATCAGATTGGACAGGGTCCTACCCTTACGAGCAGTACTTC. Protein: CASSPERSDWTGSYPYEQYF.

The J gene is TRBJ1-6, the V gene TRBV30; no definite D call. The CDR3 length is 13 residues. V was clipped by 2 bases and J by 7 bases, with 9 bases between them. CDR1 and CDR2 from the germline V gene are GTSNPN and SVGIG (reference sequence). CDR3 coding DNA: TGTGCCTGGAGTTTAACTACGAATTCACCCCTCCACTTT. Translated: CAWSLTTNSPLHF.

This clone was detected only once. The J gene is TRBJ2-3, the V gene TRBV29-1; D possibly corresponds to TRBD1 (6 bases). The germline V gene encodes CDR1 SQVTM and CDR2 ANQGSEA. The germline V and J ends were trimmed by 8 bases and 0 bases, with 15 bases remaining between them. The CDR3 covers 14 residues. The CDR3 DNA reads TGCAGCCCTGGGACACGGTGGAGCACAGATACGCAGTATTTT. This codes for CSPGTRWSTDTQYF.

This chain connects TRBV7-9 to TRBJ1-6; no reliable D call. The V end was cut by 4 bases, the J end by 0 bases, with 10 bases between. Germline CDR1 reads SEHNR; CDR2 reads FQNEAQ (reference sequence). This CDR3 has 16 residues. CDR3 nucleotides: TGTGCCAGCAGCTCGCGCGATATCTCCTATAATTCACCCCTCCACTTT. It codes for CASSSRDISYNSPLHF.

The chain recombines TRBV7-9 with TRBJ2-3; 15 nucleotides agree with TRBD2. CDR1 and CDR2 from the germline V gene are SEHNR and FQNEAQ (reference sequence). V lost 5 bases, J lost 5 bases, and 8 bases stayed unmatched. The CDR3 consists of 17 residues. The CDR3 loop reads CASSTLGTSGGRDTQYF. In DNA form, the CDR3 reads TGTGCCAGCAGCACCCTGGGGACTAGCGGGGGGAGAGATACGCAGTATTTT.

V usage is TRBV7-2 and J usage is TRBJ1-5, with TRBD1 matching over 7 bases. This CDR3 is 15 amino acids long. Germline V gives CDR1 SGHTA, CDR2 FQGNSA. V shed 7 bases, J shed 0 bases, and the junction held 6 bases outside the gene matches. In DNA, the CDR3 is TGTGCCAGCACTCTAGGGGGCATTAGCAATCAGCCCCAGCATTTT. This codes for CASTLGGISNQPQHF.

This chain uses TRBV7-9 with TRBJ1-1; weak D call: TRBD1 (5 bases). V was clipped by 3 bases and J by 1 base, with 9 bases between them. The CDR3 totals 14 residues. In germline, CDR1 is SEHNR, CDR2 FQNEAQ (reference sequence). The CDR3 protein is CASSLGLTNTEAFF. The CDR3 DNA is TGTGCCAGCAGCTTGGGACTGACGAACACTGAAGCTTTCTTT. The complete variable domain, with remaining parts taken from reference TRBV7-9 and TRBJ1-1, reads DTGVSQNPRHKITKRGQNVTFRCDPISEHNRLYWYRQTLGQGPEFLTYFQNEAQLEKSRLLSDRFSAERPKGSFSTLEIQRTEQGDSAMYLCASSLGLTNTEAFFGQGTRLTVV.

The J gene is TRBJ2-1, the V gene TRBV2, with 9 bases aligning to TRBD1. This CDR3 contains 17 residues. The V gene's germline CDR1 is SNHLY and CDR2 FYNNEI. J was trimmed by 3 bases and V by 6 bases; bases with no gene match: 12. In nucleotides, the CDR3 is TGTGCCAGCAGCAACCGGGACAGGGTACCCCTCTACAATGAGCAGTTCTTC. Encoded protein: CASSNRDRVPLYNEQFF. Full variable domain (rest looked up from reference TRBV2 and TRBJ2-1): EPEVTQTPSHQVTQMGQEVILRCVPISNHLYFYWYRQILGQKVEFLVSFYNNEISEKSEIFDDQFSVERPDGSNFTLKIRSTKLEDSAMYFCASSNRDRVPLYNEQFFGPGTRLTVL.

The sample holds a few counts of this clone. V usage is TRBV7-2 and J usage is TRBJ1-1, with 7 bases identical to TRBD1. The CDR3 sequence is 14 residues long. J lost 2 bases, V lost 10 bases, and 10 bases had no gene match. Germline V gene lookup returns CDR1 SGHTA and CDR2 FQGNSA. CDR3 region: CATRRQGPNTEAFF. The CDR3 DNA reads as TGTGCCACCCGGAGACAGGGCCCTAACACTGAAGCTTTCTTT.

The chain's CDR3 is CASSPLYEQYF. CDR3 DNA sequence: TGTGCCAGCAGTCCTCTCTACGAGCAGTACTTC. The rearrangement joins TRBV2 to TRBJ2-7; D uncertain. CDR1 is SNHLY and CDR2 is FYNNEI in the germline V gene. The CDR3 spans 11 residues. Trimming stripped 5 bases from V and 3 bases from J, with 5 bases between.

This chain links TRBV18 with TRBJ1-1; a weak D match, TRBD1 (6 bases). V lost 6 bases to trimming and J lost 3 bases, with 20 bases between them. Per germline, CDR1 KGHSH and CDR2 LQKENI. CDR3 size: 16 residues. The DNA for the CDR3 is TGTGCCAGCTCTTTGGCGGGGGGGCGCTTACACACTGAAGCTTTCTTT. Amino acids: CASSLAGGRLHTEAFF. Using reference TRBV18 and TRBJ1-1 for the parts outside the CDR3, the full variable domain is NAGVMQNPRHLVRRRGQEARLRCSPMKGHSHVYWYRQLPEEGLKFMVYLQKENIIDESGMPKERFSAEFPKEGPSILRIQQVVRGDSAAYFCASSLAGGRLHTEAFFGQGTRLTVV.

The chain links TRBV24-1 to TRBJ1-2; D uncertain. V dropped 6 bases and J dropped 1 base, with 8 bases sitting between them. The CDR3 length is 13 residues. Germline V gives CDR1 KGHDR, CDR2 SFDVKD. CDR3 region: CATSSPDNYGYTF. The CDR3 bases are TGTGCCACCAGTTCCCCAGATAACTATGGCTACACCTTC.

The rearrangement links TRBV19 to TRBJ1-2; TRBD1 is a possible D gene (5 bases). Germline CDR1 LNHDA, CDR2 SQIVND (reference sequence). The CDR3 consists of 11 residues. Trimming removed 7 bases from V and 5 bases from J, with 8 bases in between. The CDR3 loop is CASTRGYGYTF. The CDR3 DNA follows: TGTGCCAGTACCCGGGGGTATGGCTACACCTTC.

A remark on this clone: In the same sample, other DNA sequences code for this CDR3. Here the CDR3 reads CATSRQGYNSPLHF. For the CDR3, the DNA is TGTGCCACCAGCAGACAGGGTTATAATTCACCCCTCCACTTT. The chain uses TRBV15 and TRBJ1-6, with D maybe TRBD1 (5 bases). This CDR3 spans 14 amino acids. CDR1 and CDR2 from the germline V gene are LNHNV and YYDKDF (reference sequence). The V gene lost 2 bases and the J gene lost 4 bases, with 6 bases spanning the gap.

This chain connects TRBV29-1 to TRBJ2-2; a weak D match, TRBD1 (5 bases). Germline values: CDR1 SQVTM, CDR2 ANQGSEA. The CDR3 runs to 14 residues. Trimming pared 7 bases from V and 7 bases from J, leaving 19 bases between. The CDR3 bases are TGCAGCGGTTCCCGTGGGGCTAGTTTCGGGGAGCTGTTTTTT. It specifies CSGSRGASFGELFF.

This rearrangement joins TRBV18 to TRBJ2-7; 12 bases line up with TRBD2. V lost 3 bases and J lost 6; bases outside the gene matches: 6. The CDR3 covers 15 residues. CDR1 is KGHSH and CDR2 is LQKENI in the germline V gene. The CDR3 DNA reads as TGTGCCAGCTCACCCACTAGCGGGAGGTCCCTCGAGCAGTACTTC. This translates into CASSPTSGRSLEQYF.

This clone showed up just a few times. The chain employs TRBV27 and TRBJ1-6; 8 bases align to TRBD1. The CDR3 spans 14 residues. V shed 7 bases, J shed 5 bases, and the junction held 4 bases outside the gene matches. CDR1 and CDR2 (germline): MNHEY, SMNVEV (reference sequence). This CDR3 is CASNQGADNSPLHF. The DNA of the CDR3 is TGTGCCAGCAACCAGGGGGCTGATAATTCACCCCTCCACTTT.

This clone was observed a handful of times. V gene TRBV18 combines with J gene TRBJ1-6; 7 positions match TRBD1. V lost 6 bases and J lost 0; bases outside the gene matches: 14. The CDR3 runs 19 residues. Per the germline V gene, CDR1 is KGHSH and CDR2 is LQKENI. The CDR3 region is CASSVRARGPSSYNSPLHF. The CDR3 region has the DNA TGTGCCAGCTCGGTCCGGGCTAGGGGGCCGAGCTCCTATAATTCACCCCTCCACTTT.

This chain joins TRBV11-2 and TRBJ1-5; D is ambiguous. The CDR3 is made up of 13 amino acids. V was clipped by 0 bases and J by 7 bases, with 7 bases between them. Germline CDR1 reads SGHAT; CDR2 reads FQNNGV. As DNA, the CDR3 is TGTGCCAGCAGCTTAGAGAGTCTACAGCCCCAGCATTTT. It specifies CASSLESLQPQHF.

V and J are TRBV3-1 (or the pseudogene TRBV3-2) and TRBJ2-3; 7 positions match TRBD2. Germline CDR1 reads LGHDT; CDR2 reads YNNKEL (reference sequence). The V and J ends lost 1 base and 6 bases, in that order; junction bases with no gene match: 4. This CDR3 is 14 amino acids long. The CDR3 nucleotides are TGTGCCAGCAGCCAAGGGACTAGTTTTGATACGCAGTATTTT. It yields the protein CASSQGTSFDTQYF.

This chain uses TRBV2 with TRBJ1-5; D possibly corresponds to TRBD1 (5 bases). The V and J ends lost 7 bases and 6 bases respectively, with 10 bases between them. The CDR3 sequence is 12 residues long. CDR1 and CDR2 from the germline V gene are SNHLY and FYNNEI. CDR3 loop: CASTQGFQPQHF. The CDR3 region has the DNA TGTGCCAGCACCCAGGGATTTCAGCCCCAGCATTTT.